This T cell receptor beta chain was recovered during a study of T cells in Graves' hyperthyroidism and ophthalmopathy. The wider study: Prior to any treatment, at the point of initial diagnosis, peripheral blood was collected.

Of note for this clonotype: Its antigen is not identified.

The definition of stable Graves' hyperthyroidism was no ophthalmopathy progression within 18 months. The study enrolled patients aged 18 to 65 with newly diagnosed hyperthyroidism of under 2 months' duration. Study-level points and caveats: Stable hyperthyroidism was separated from ophthalmopathy by a model based on 13 V-J features.

Template material for amplifying TCR beta CDR3 regions consisted of RNA transcripts. TCR CDR3 underwent first-round RT-PCR with the HTBI primer set. TCRdb called the multiplex PCR reads again in MiXCR, with one record for every CDR3 protein. In the table there are about 400,000 distinct CDR3 sequences, 14% to 15% of which are singletons. The CDR3 has 13 residues. Germline V CDR1 and CDR2: DFQATT, SNEGSKA (reference sequence). V lost 5 bases to trimming and J lost 2 bases, with 9 bases between them. The V gene is TRBV20-1, the J gene TRBJ1-4, with D unresolved. The sequence came from a woman in her twenties or thirties with Graves' hyperthyroidism. The sample consisted of blood. The CDR3 is CSASGSTNEKLFF. For the CDR3, the DNA is TGCAGTGCTTCGGGATCCACTAATGAAAAACTGTTTTTT.